These 29 T cell receptor beta chains were sequenced from one sample in a study of CD8 T cells in Susac syndrome. Reverse transcription of roughly 0.5 to 1 ug RNA was carried out with random hexamers. MiXCR was run by TCRdb on the immunoSEQ multiplex PCR reads, yielding one entry per CDR3 protein. Among under 90,000 distinct CDR3 sequences listed, under 95% were seen once. Input material: CD4+ T cells from PBMCs. The receptor source for this set is a human donor with Susac syndrome.

The V and J genes are TRBV27 and TRBJ2-7; the D is unclear. This CDR3 region has 13 residues. Per germline, CDR1 MNHEY and CDR2 SMNVEV (reference sequence). Trimming removed 8 bases at V and 2 bases at J, with 13 bases between. DNA for the CDR3: TGTGCCAGCGGCAGGTGGAATCCCTACGAGCAGTACTTC. This codes for CASGRWNPYEQYF.

This rearrangement joins TRBV24-1 to TRBJ2-5, with TRBD1 as a possible D gene (6 bases). The V end lost 1 base, the J end lost 2 bases, and 10 bases lay between the germline ends. Per germline, CDR1 KGHDR and CDR2 SFDVKD. The length of the CDR3 is 15 residues. The CDR3 protein is CATSDLTGTQETQYF. DNA of the CDR3: TGTGCCACCAGTGATTTAACCGGGACACAAGAGACCCAGTACTTC.

The chain has TRBV30 and TRBJ1-2; TRBD1 agrees at 7 bases. There are 13 residues in the CDR3. Trimming removed 2 bases from V and 3 bases from J; junction bases left unmatched: 3. Looked up from germline, CDR1 is GTSNPN and CDR2 is SVGIG (reference sequence). The CDR3: CAWSLDRDYGYTF. The CDR3 bases are TGTGCCTGGAGTTTAGACAGGGACTATGGCTACACCTTC.

The rearrangement uses TRBV5-1 and TRBJ1-1; possible D gene TRBD1, 5 bases. V was pared by 4 bases and J by 1 base, with 11 bases between. CDR3 length equals 14 residues. Per germline, CDR1 SGHRS and CDR2 YFSETQ. DNA of the CDR3: TGCGCCAGCAGCCCGACGCAGGGGAACACTGAAGCTTTCTTT. It translates to CASSPTQGNTEAFF.

This chain uses TRBV6-5 with TRBJ2-7; perhaps D is TRBD1 or TRBD2 (6 bases each). The V end was cut by 2 bases, the J end by 0 bases, with 11 bases between. Looked up from germline, CDR1 is MNHEY and CDR2 is SVGAGI. CDR3 size: 15 residues. The chain's CDR3 is CASSYRGQGSYEQYF. CDR3 DNA: TGTGCCAGCAGTTACCGGGGGCAGGGCTCCTACGAGCAGTACTTC.

This sequence joins TRBV3-1 and TRBJ2-7; 8 nucleotides agree with TRBD2. CDR1 is LGHDT, CDR2 YNNKEL, per germline (reference sequence). The CDR3 runs to 16 residues. The V segment lost 3 bases and the J segment 6 bases; nucleotides outside the gene matches: 13. The CDR3 loop is CASSHSASSGTPEQYF. As DNA, the CDR3 is TGTGCCAGCAGCCATAGCGCGAGTAGCGGGACTCCCGAGCAGTACTTC.

The chain links TRBV6-2 or TRBV6-3 to TRBJ2-3; possible D gene TRBD2, 6 bases. Germline V gene lookup returns CDR1 MNHEY and CDR2 SVGEGT. The CDR3 loop spans 17 amino acids. Between the trimmed V and J ends, which lost 0 bases and 5 bases, there was a span of 18 bases. As DNA, the CDR3 is TGTGCCAGCAGTTACTCCCTGGGAGCGGGTCAAGGAGATACGCAGTATTTT. Translation: CASSYSLGAGQGDTQYF.

This chain joins TRBV7-9 and TRBJ1-4, with 11 bases aligning to TRBD1. Germline assignment: CDR1 SEHNR and CDR2 FQNEAQ (reference sequence). This CDR3 spans 15 amino acids. V lost 4 bases and J lost 7; bases outside the gene matches: 5. This CDR3 is CASSSDRGLGEKLFF. In DNA form, the CDR3 reads TGTGCCAGCAGCTCGGACAGGGGGCTTGGTGAAAAACTGTTTTTT.

V gene TRBV5-4 combines with J gene TRBJ2-1, with TRBD1 matching over 8 bases. This CDR3 has 16 amino acids. Trimming cost V 4 bases and J 0 bases; bases outside gene matches: 6. The germline CDR1 and CDR2 sequences are SGHNT and YYREEE (reference sequence). The CDR3 here is CASSVETGGSYNEQFF. The CDR3, as DNA: TGTGCCAGCAGCGTAGAAACAGGGGGCTCCTACAATGAGCAGTTCTTC.

This chain connects TRBV12-3 or TRBV12-4 to TRBJ2-2, with 8 bases fitting TRBD2. The junction had 15 bases not matched to a gene; V was cut back by 7 bases and J by 5 bases. The CDR3 runs to 17 residues. CDR3 sequence reads: CASNHEVGGRFTGELFF. CDR3 DNA sequence: TGTGCCAGCAACCATGAGGTCGGCGGGAGGTTTACCGGGGAGCTGTTTTTT.

The V and J genes are TRBV27 and TRBJ2-2, with D maybe TRBD2 (5 bases). CDR3 length: 14 residues. Per the germline V gene, CDR1 is MNHEY and CDR2 is SMNVEV (reference sequence). V lost 1 base to trimming and J lost 7 bases, with 10 bases between them. CDR3 sequence: CASSLFPGNGELFF. Written as DNA, the CDR3 is TGTGCCAGCAGTTTATTTCCCGGGAACGGGGAGCTGTTTTTT.

In this sample, this clonotype turned up once. The gene calls are TRBV7-8 and TRBJ2-5; D is perhaps TRBD1 or TRBD2 (5 bases each). V lost 2 bases and J lost 5, with 18 bases in between. The germline V gene has CDR1 SGHVS and CDR2 FQNEAQ. This CDR3 spans 16 amino acids. CDR3 DNA: TGTGCCAGCAGCTTACGCGCGGGCCGGGGCCAGGAGACCCAGTACTTC. Translation gives CASSLRAGRGQETQYF.

J is TRBJ1-1 and V is TRBV12-3 or TRBV12-4; possible D gene TRBD1, 5 bases. The CDR3 is 12 amino acids. Trimming removed 5 bases at V and 1 base at J, with 5 bases between. This CDR3 is CASSRGNTEAFF. The CDR3 DNA follows: TGTGCCAGCAGTAGGGGGAACACTGAAGCTTTCTTT.

This chain links TRBV2 with TRBJ1-1; 7 bases are shared with TRBD1. This CDR3 spans 14 amino acids. Germline CDR1 and CDR2: SNHLY and FYNNEI. V dropped 6 bases and J dropped 1; count of bases not matched to a gene: 5. The CDR3 bases are TGTGCCAGCAGGGGGGACAGCTGGAACACTGAAGCTTTCTTT. Its translation is CASRGDSWNTEAFF.

The CDR3: CSVADLRDEQFF. CDR3 in DNA: TGCAGCGTGGCGGACCTCCGGGATGAGCAGTTCTTC. This chain links TRBV29-1 with TRBJ2-1; unclear D gene. The CDR3 totals 12 residues. Germline V gene sequence: CDR1 SQVTM, CDR2 ANQGSEA. The V and J ends lost 6 bases and 8 bases respectively, with 14 bases between them.

J is TRBJ1-1 and V is TRBV10-3; D gene uncertain. Trimming cost V 0 bases and J 6 bases, with 11 bases left between them. CDR3 length: 14 residues. Germline CDR1 reads ENHRY; CDR2 reads SYGVKD. The CDR3 spells CAISESIGLAEAFF. CDR3 coding DNA: TGTGCCATCAGTGAGTCGATAGGCCTTGCTGAAGCTTTCTTT.

DNA of the CDR3: TGTGCCAGCAGCCCCGGACAGGGCTTGACTGAAGCTTTCTTT. This sequence encodes CASSPGQGLTEAFF. The rearrangement uses TRBV2 and TRBJ1-1; the match to TRBD1 covers 8 bases. CDR3 length: 14 residues. Germline CDR1 and CDR2: SNHLY and FYNNEI. V lost 6 bases to trimming and J lost 5 bases; unmatched junction nucleotides: 8.

The gene calls are TRBV15 and TRBJ2-1, with 7 nucleotides matching TRBD1. Trimming cost V 8 bases and J 8 bases; bases outside gene matches: 6. Looked up from germline, CDR1 is LNHNV and CDR2 is YYDKDF (reference sequence). This CDR3 has 12 residues. Written as DNA, the CDR3 is TGTGCCACCGGTAGGGGGCGGGATGAGCAGTTCTTC. It encodes CATGRGRDEQFF.

The chain is built from TRBV19 and TRBJ2-7, with unresolved D. Trimming left V 4 bases short and J 0 bases short, with 10 bases between. Germline lookup yields CDR1 LNHDA and CDR2 SQIVND (reference sequence). The CDR3 is made up of 14 amino acids. The DNA of the CDR3 is TGTGCCAGTAGTACGGTCCTCAGCTCCTACGAGCAGTACTTC. This codes for CASSTVLSSYEQYF.

The CDR3, as DNA: TGTGCCAGCAGCTTGTACTGGGGGGCTAGCACAGATACGCAGTATTTT. Its translation: CASSLYWGASTDTQYF. V usage is TRBV5-6 and J usage is TRBJ2-3; D is perhaps TRBD1 or TRBD2 (6 bases each). Germline V lookup: CDR1 SGHDT, CDR2 YYEEEE. The CDR3 runs to 16 residues. The V and J ends lost 1 base and 0 bases respectively, with 12 bases between them.

This chain links TRBV5-1 with TRBJ1-6; 8 nucleotides match TRBD1. Germline trimming cut 8 bases from V and 5 bases from J; bases unmatched to any gene: 3. This CDR3 region has 13 residues. Germline CDR1 and CDR2: SGHRS and YFSETQ. CDR3 in DNA: TGCGCCAGTAACAGGGGGGATAATTCACCCCTCCACTTT. Protein sequence: CASNRGDNSPLHF.

This clonotype was counted a single time. The chain recombines TRBV5-1 with TRBJ1-2; D not resolved. Germline V gene lookup returns CDR1 SGHRS and CDR2 YFSETQ. The CDR3 loop spans 14 amino acids. V was clipped by 0 bases and J by 0 bases, with 6 bases between them. The CDR3 DNA follows: TGCGCCAGCAGCTTGGAGAGAGCTAACTATGGCTACACCTTC. This codes for CASSLERANYGYTF.

This clonotype has only one observation. Germline and junction disagree at one end, which may indicate a read error. Here the CDR3 DNA reads TGCAGTGCTGGAGAGGAGGAGCAGTTCTTC. This sequence encodes CSAGEEEQFF. V usage is TRBV20-1 and J usage is TRBJ2-1; D is unclear. Germline V lookup: CDR1 DFQATT, CDR2 SNEGSKA (reference sequence). The CDR3 extends over 10 amino acids.

The V call is TRBV5-1, the J call TRBJ2-5, with a possible D match to TRBD2 (6 bases). The CDR3 is 15 amino acids. The ends were cut back, 1 base at V and 5 bases at J, with 15 bases in the middle. The germline gives CDR1 SGHRS, CDR2 YFSETQ. This CDR3 reads CASSLYGGDGETQYF. The CDR3 DNA is TGCGCCAGCAGCTTGTACGGGGGAGATGGTGAGACCCAGTACTTC.

This clonotype was counted only a few times. The V and J genes are TRBV6-5 and TRBJ2-7; 8 bases align to TRBD2. The CDR3 totals 17 residues. Germline V gives CDR1 MNHEY, CDR2 SVGAGI. After removal of 0 bases from V and 0 bases from J, the junction contained 7 bases not matched to a gene. CDR3 coding DNA: TGTGCCAGCAGTTACTCGGTCACAAGCGGGAGCTCCTACGAGCAGTACTTC. Amino acid sequence: CASSYSVTSGSSYEQYF.

This chain links TRBV10-2 with TRBJ2-5; 8 nucleotides align to TRBD1. CDR1 and CDR2 from the germline V gene are WSHSY and SAAADI. The CDR3 spans 14 residues. The V gene end was trimmed by 8 bases and the J gene end by 5 bases; junction bases not matched to a gene: 10. CDR3 sequence (DNA): TGCGCCAGCGGGAGACAGGGGTCGGTGGAGACCCAGTACTTC. Amino acids: CASGRQGSVETQYF.

The chain links TRBV2 to TRBJ2-2; D is uncertain. Germline lookup yields CDR1 SNHLY and CDR2 FYNNEI. Trimming shortened V by 7 bases and J by 5 bases, and 8 bases separated the two germline ends. This CDR3 comprises 12 residues. Written as DNA, the CDR3 is TGTGCCAGCAATGCTAGAACCGGGGAGCTGTTTTTT. Encoded protein: CASNARTGELFF. The entire variable domain, with the rest obtained from reference TRBV2 and TRBJ2-2, is as follows: EPEVTQTPSHQVTQMGQEVILRCVPISNHLYFYWYRQILGQKVEFLVSFYNNEISEKSEIFDDQFSVERPDGSNFTLKIRSTKLEDSAMYFCASNARTGELFFGEGSRLTVL.

The J gene is TRBJ2-5, the V gene TRBV5-1, with D uncertain. The CDR3 consists of 14 residues. Trimming removed 4 bases from V and 0 bases from J, with 10 bases in between. Germline CDR1 and CDR2: SGHRS and YFSETQ. The CDR3 DNA is TGCGCCAGCAGCGTCACTGGGTACCAAGAGACCCAGTACTTC. Protein: CASSVTGYQETQYF.

The chain uses TRBV2 and TRBJ2-7; D is possibly TRBD2 (5 bases). Germline V CDR1 and CDR2: SNHLY, FYNNEI. The CDR3 is made up of 13 amino acids. The germline V and J ends were trimmed by 7 bases and 5 bases, with 15 bases remaining between them. This chain's CDR3 is CASTLGRRDEQYF. CDR3 nucleotide sequence: TGTGCCAGCACTCTCGGCAGGCGGGACGAGCAGTACTTC.